One and the same sample provided the 8 T cell receptor beta chains below, sequenced in a study of tumor-infiltrating lymphocytes in primary liver carcinoma. Scientists recovered RNA and DNA together from around 20-30 mg of unsorted bulk tissue. cDNA specific to TCR beta was made from 500 ng of total RNA, with a constant-region primer employed for priming. Libraries for TCR beta were built through three nested multiplex PCR rounds, which together made up a slightly modified ARM-PCR procedure. Running 10 cycles apiece, the first two PCR rounds relied on TRBV1-TRBV30 forward primers together with a C-beta reverse primer. TCRdb reprocessed the multiplex PCR reads with MiXCR, giving one entry per CDR3 protein. In the table there are about 84,000 distinct CDR3 sequences, around 70% of which are singletons. Sequenced material: liver tumor tissue from sampling region 1. Subset here: tumor region T1, superior pole. All receptors come from a man between 40 and 49 years old with primary liver carcinoma and hepatitis B virus infection.

Many counts were recorded for this clonotype. This chain joins TRBV29-1 and TRBJ1-3; 7 bases line up with TRBD1. Germline V gene data show CDR1 as SQVTM and CDR2 as ANQGSEA. The CDR3 consists of 13 residues. The V and J ends lost 6 bases and 7 bases, in that order; junction bases with no gene match: 9. In DNA form, the CDR3 reads TGCAGCGTGGGGGACAGCGGTCGGAACACCATATATTTT. It translates to CSVGDSGRNTIYF.

Turning to this clonotype: An end of the junction does not agree with germline; a read error may underlie this. V gene TRBV4-1 combines with J gene TRBJ1-2; D call uncertain. The CDR3 loop spans 14 amino acids. Per the germline V gene, CDR1 is MGHRA and CDR2 is YSYEKL. CDR3: CTSNQEGPAFGYTF. The CDR3 DNA is TGCACCAGCAACCAAGAGGGCCCGGCGTTTGGCTACACCTTC.

Comment on this clonotype: A much bigger clone sits one base away, suggesting this may be a read error. This chain links TRBV6-1 with TRBJ2-7, with 8 nucleotides matching TRBD2. V trimming: 7 bases; J trimming: 4 bases; junction bases outside the gene matches: 12. Germline CDR1 and CDR2: MNHNS and SASEGT. The CDR3 sequence is 15 residues long. The CDR3 spells CASTGGAGAEYEQYF. CDR3 nucleotide sequence: TGTGCCAGCACCGGGGGGGCGGGAGCCGAGTACGAGCAGTACTTC.

This chain connects TRBV11-2 to TRBJ2-7; D gene uncertain. CDR1 and CDR2 from the germline V gene are SGHAT and FQNNGV. The CDR3 spans 13 residues. This CDR3 is CTGSLSELGSQYF. The CDR3 DNA follows: TGTACCGGCAGCTTAAGTGAGCTAGGGTCGCAATACTTC.

Regarding this clonotype: The CDR3 end shows no conserved phenylalanine or tryptophan, and so a read error is likely. The V gene is TRBV6-1, the J gene TRBJ2-7, with 12 bases lining up with TRBD2. V lost 6 bases to trimming and J lost 2 bases; unmatched junction nucleotides: 5. In germline, CDR1 is MNHNS, CDR2 SASEGT. The CDR3 covers 15 residues. This CDR3 is CASSKRLAGAYEQYL. The CDR3 region has the DNA TGTGCCAGCAGCAAGCGACTAGCGGGAGCCTACGAGCAGTACCTC.

CDR3 sequence (DNA): TGTGCCAGCAGCCAAGAGGAGAGTGCTGGAAACACCATATATTTT. It is translated as CASSQEESAGNTIYF. The chain joins TRBV4-2 to TRBJ1-3; D unclear. Trimming removed 0 bases from V and 2 bases from J, with 8 bases in between. The length of the CDR3 is 15 residues. Germline V gives CDR1 LGHNA, CDR2 YNFKEQ.

With respect to this clonotype: One end of the junction does not line up with germline, which may come from a read error. The chain joins TRBV4-1 to TRBJ2-7; a weak D match, TRBD2 (6 bases). There are 15 residues in the CDR3. Germline loops: CDR1 MGHRA, CDR2 YSYEKL. The CDR3 coding sequence is TGCGCCAGCAGCAAAGACTTCCCTCCCAGCGGGGAGCAGTACTTC. It is translated as CASSKDFPPSGEQYF.

This sequence joins TRBV20-1 and TRBJ1-1; TRBD1 might be the D (5 bases). V was clipped by 3 bases and J by 1 base, with 12 bases between them. The CDR3 has 14 residues. Germline assignment: CDR1 DFQATT and CDR2 SNEGSKA (reference sequence). In nucleotides, the CDR3 is TGCAGTGCTAGTTCCCCAGGGTCGAACACTGAAGCTTTCTTT. The encoded protein is CSASSPGSNTEAFF.